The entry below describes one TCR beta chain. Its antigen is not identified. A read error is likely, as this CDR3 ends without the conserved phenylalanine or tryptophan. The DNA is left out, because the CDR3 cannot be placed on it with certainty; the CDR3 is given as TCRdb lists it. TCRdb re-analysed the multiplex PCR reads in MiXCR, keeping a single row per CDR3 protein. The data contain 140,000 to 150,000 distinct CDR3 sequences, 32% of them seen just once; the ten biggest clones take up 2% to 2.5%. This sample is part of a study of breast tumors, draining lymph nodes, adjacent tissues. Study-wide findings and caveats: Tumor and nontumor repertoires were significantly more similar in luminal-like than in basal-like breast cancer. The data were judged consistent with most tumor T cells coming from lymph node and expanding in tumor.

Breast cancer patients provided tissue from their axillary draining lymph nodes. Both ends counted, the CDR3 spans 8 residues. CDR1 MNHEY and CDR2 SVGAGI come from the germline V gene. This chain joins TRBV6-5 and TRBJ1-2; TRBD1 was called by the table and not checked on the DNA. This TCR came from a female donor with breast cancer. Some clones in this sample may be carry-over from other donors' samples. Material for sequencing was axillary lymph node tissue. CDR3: CASSWRDR.